One sample yielded the 14 T cell receptor beta chains listed below, sequenced in a study of T cell responses to AZD1222 COVID-19 vaccine. Some clones are missing from TCRdb's copy, which holds only in-frame ones; the method was immunoSEQ multiplex PCR. The sample lists approximately 92,000 clones, about 85% occurring once. The specimen comprised peripheral blood, sampled on day 0 of AZD1222 vaccination. The receptors originated from an adult in good health.

This chain joins TRBV6-4 and TRBJ2-6; D unclear. Trimming removed 2 bases at V and 0 bases at J, with 11 bases between. CDR1 MRHNA and CDR2 SNTAGT come from the germline V gene. The CDR3 is 17 residues long. CDR3 nucleotides: TGTGCCAGCAGTGACATTGGCAGCCACTCTGGGGCCAACGTCCTGACTTTC. Protein sequence: CASSDIGSHSGANVLTF.

This chain uses TRBV2 with TRBJ1-2; 11 bases match TRBD1. The trim removed 6 bases at V and 4 bases at J, leaving 10 bases unmatched. Germline lookup yields CDR1 SNHLY and CDR2 FYNNEI. CDR3 length: 16 residues. CDR3 amino acids: CASSGNRDRGSYGYTF. CDR3 DNA: TGTGCCAGCAGCGGTAACAGGGACAGGGGGAGCTATGGCTACACCTTC. Supplemented by reference TRBV2 and TRBJ1-2, the full variable domain reads EPEVTQTPSHQVTQMGQEVILRCVPISNHLYFYWYRQILGQKVEFLVSFYNNEISEKSEIFDDQFSVERPDGSNFTLKIRSTKLEDSAMYFCASSGNRDRGSYGYTFGSGTRLTVV.

The rearrangement joins TRBV3-1 (or the pseudogene TRBV3-2) to TRBJ2-5, with D perhaps matching TRBD2 (6 bases). Per the germline V gene, CDR1 is LGHDT and CDR2 is YNNKEL (reference sequence). There are 17 residues in the CDR3. V was pared by 3 bases and J by 5 bases, with 22 bases between. This CDR3 is CASSHWTILRARETQYF. Written as DNA, the CDR3 is TGTGCCAGCAGCCACTGGACTATTCTACGGGCCCGGGAGACCCAGTACTTC.

V and J are TRBV6-2 or TRBV6-3 and TRBJ2-3; D remains unclear. Trimming shortened V by 6 bases and J by 2 bases, and 12 bases separated the two germline ends. Germline V lookup: CDR1 MNHEY, CDR2 SVGEGT. The CDR3 contains 14 residues. The CDR3 DNA follows: TGTGCCAGCAGCTTAGACGCGATCACAGATACGCAGTATTTT. Translating gives CASSLDAITDTQYF.

The chain joins TRBV4-1 to TRBJ2-1; the D call may be TRBD1 or TRBD2 (5 bases each). This CDR3 has 14 residues. Trimming shortened V by 0 bases and J by 7 bases, and 10 bases separated the two germline ends. Germline V gene lookup returns CDR1 MGHRA and CDR2 YSYEKL. CDR3 bases: TGCGCCAGCAGCCAAGACCGGGGACCGAATGAGCAGTTCTTC. Its protein product is CASSQDRGPNEQFF.

The chain combines TRBV6-4 with TRBJ2-7, with D possibly matching TRBD2 (6 bases). The CDR3 runs to 15 residues. The germline V gene encodes CDR1 MRHNA and CDR2 SNTAGT. Trimming took 4 bases from V and 0 from J, leaving 13 bases between them. CDR3 amino acids: CASSGGTSSSYEQYV. Here the CDR3 DNA reads TGTGCCAGCAGTGGCGGGACCTCCAGCTCCTACGAGCAGTACGTC.

A single count supports this clone. The CDR3 coding sequence is TGTGCCAGCAGCTTAAGCAATTCACCCCTCCACTTT. Translation gives CASSLSNSPLHF. This rearrangement joins TRBV7-9 to TRBJ1-6; D gene uncertain. Trimming removed 2 bases at V and 7 bases at J, with 3 bases between. CDR3 length equals 12 residues. Germline V gene lookup returns CDR1 SEHNR and CDR2 FQNEAQ (reference sequence).

The chain has TRBV19 and TRBJ1-2; D possibly corresponds to TRBD1 (6 bases). V was shortened by 9 bases and J by 3 bases, with 8 bases between the two germline ends. The length of the CDR3 is 11 residues. The germline gives CDR1 LNHDA, CDR2 SQIVND (reference sequence). CDR3 loop: CASQGYYGYTF. CDR3 DNA sequence: TGTGCCAGCCAGGGGTACTATGGCTACACCTTC. Using reference TRBV19 and TRBJ1-2 for the parts outside the CDR3, the full variable domain is DGGITQSPKYLFRKEGQNVTLSCEQNLNHDAMYWYRQDPGQGLRLIYYSQIVNDFQKGDIAEGYSVSREKKESFPLTVTSAQKNPTAFYLCASQGYYGYTFGSGTRLTVV.

The chain joins TRBV5-1 to TRBJ2-7, with TRBD2 identical over 10 bases. Per germline, CDR1 SGHRS and CDR2 YFSETQ. The CDR3 has 16 residues. With V trimmed by 2 bases and J by 0 bases, 5 bases remained unmatched. CDR3 residues: CASSFLAGDTSYEQYF. The CDR3 nucleotides read TGCGCCAGCAGCTTCCTAGCGGGGGATACCTCCTACGAGCAGTACTTC.

This sequence joins TRBV12-3 or TRBV12-4 and TRBJ2-4, with TRBD2 as a possible D gene (6 bases). There are 13 residues in the CDR3. V dropped 6 bases and J dropped 0 bases, with 6 bases sitting between them. CDR3 in amino acids: CASRGLAKNIQYF. CDR3 DNA: TGTGCCAGCAGGGGACTAGCCAAAAACATTCAGTACTTC.

V and J are TRBV7-9 and TRBJ2-1; 12 bases align to TRBD2. Looked up from germline, CDR1 is SEHNR and CDR2 is FQNEAQ (reference sequence). This CDR3 spans 14 amino acids. J lost 11 bases, V lost 1 base, and 3 bases had no gene match. The CDR3 bases are TGTGCCAGCAGCTTAGTAGGACTAGCGGGAAAGCAGTTCTTC. It specifies CASSLVGLAGKQFF.

This chain links TRBV7-2 with TRBJ2-7; D gene ambiguous. There are 15 residues in the CDR3. V lost 5 bases and J 4 bases, leaving 18 bases between the germline ends. CDR1 SGHTA and CDR2 FQGNSA come from the germline V gene. The CDR3 loop is CASSQRPGSDYEQYV. DNA for the CDR3: TGTGCCAGCAGCCAGCGTCCCGGCTCCGATTACGAGCAGTACGTC.

This sequence joins TRBV5-8 and TRBJ1-5; D is possibly TRBD1 (6 bases). The V and J ends lost 2 bases and 5 bases respectively, with 14 bases between them. The CDR3 is 15 residues long. Germline V gene data show CDR1 as SGHTS and CDR2 as YDEGEE. Written as DNA, the CDR3 is TGTGCCAGCAGCTTCGGGGGCAGGGCGGATCAGCCCCAGCATTTT. This codes for CASSFGGRADQPQHF. Drawing the rest from reference TRBV5-8 and TRBJ1-5, the complete variable domain is EAGVTQSPTHLIKTRGQQATLRCSPISGHTSVYWYQQALGLGLQFLLWYDEGEERNRGNFPPRFSGRQFPNYSSELNVNALELEDSALYLCASSFGGRADQPQHFGDGTRLSIL.

This sequence joins TRBV21-1 and TRBJ1-5; the DNA was not used to check the table's D call, TRBD1. TRBV21-1 corresponds to a pseudogene. The CDR3 runs to 16 residues. CDR3 amino acids: CASGHYIDRSNQPQHF. CDR3 nucleotide sequence: TGTGCCAGCGGGCACTACATAGACAGGAGCAATCAGCCCCAGCATTTT.